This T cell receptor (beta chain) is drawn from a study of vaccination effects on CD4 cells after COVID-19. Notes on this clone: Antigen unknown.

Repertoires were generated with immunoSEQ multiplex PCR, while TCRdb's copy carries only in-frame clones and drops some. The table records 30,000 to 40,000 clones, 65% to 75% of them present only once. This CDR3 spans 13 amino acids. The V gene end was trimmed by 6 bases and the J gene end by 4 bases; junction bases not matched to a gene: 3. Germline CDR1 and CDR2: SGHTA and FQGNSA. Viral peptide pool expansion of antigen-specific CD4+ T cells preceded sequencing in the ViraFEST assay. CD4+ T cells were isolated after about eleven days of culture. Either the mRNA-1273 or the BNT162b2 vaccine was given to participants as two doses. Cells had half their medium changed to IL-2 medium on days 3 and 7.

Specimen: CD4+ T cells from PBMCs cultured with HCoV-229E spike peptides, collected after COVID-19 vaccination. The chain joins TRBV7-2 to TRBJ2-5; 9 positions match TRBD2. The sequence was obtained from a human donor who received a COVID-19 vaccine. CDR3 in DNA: TGTGCCAGCAGGGCGGGGGGGCCAGAGACCCAGTACTTC. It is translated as CASRAGGPETQYF.